These T cell receptor beta chains were read from a single sample in a study of cytomegalovirus exposure and HLA in healthy donors. Data came from immunoSEQ multiplex PCR; TCRdb stores just in-frame clones and leaves some out. This table holds about 240,000 clones, more than 75% found once. Source material: PBMCs. These receptors were obtained from a middle-aged woman in good health and CMV-seropositive. Each CDR3 is given with its conserved first and last residue. The order of the fields is CDR3 length, D gene, J gene, V gene, clone size, CDR3 DNA, CDR3 protein. D genes are given only for firm matches. The size of a clone is reported for some rows only, either as once, few or many, or as a class for expanded clones.

13	TRBD2	TRBJ2-2	TRBV5-5	.	TGTGCCAGCAGCTGGGAGGGCCGCGGGGAGCTGTTTTTT	CASSWEGRGELFF
15	TRBD1	TRBJ1-1	TRBV9	.	TGTGCCAGCAGCGTAGAGGGACAGGGTAACACTGAAGCTTTCTTT	CASSVEGQGNTEAFF
16	TRBD1	TRBJ2-5	TRBV30	few	TGTGCCTGGAGGGTCCGGGACAGGAGATTCCAAGAGACCCAGTACTTC	CAWRVRDRRFQETQYF
14	.	TRBJ1-4	TRBV6-6	.	TGTGCCAGCAGTGGAAGTCTTGCGGGCGAAAAACTGTTTTTT	CASSGSLAGEKLFF
16	.	TRBJ1-3	TRBV5-6	.	TGTGCCAGCAGCTTGGGCGCCGGGGGTTCTGGAAACACCATATATTTT	CASSLGAGGSGNTIYF
15	TRBD2	TRBJ2-1	TRBV19	.	TGTGCCAGTAATCCGGGACTAGCGAGTAACAATGAGCAGTTCTTC	CASNPGLASNNEQFF
13	TRBD2	TRBJ2-3	TRBV6-5	.	TGTGCCAGCACTAGCGGTAGCACAGATACGCAGTATTTT	CASTSGSTDTQYF
18	TRBD1	TRBJ2-7	TRBV4-3	.	TGCGCCAGCAGCCAAGAAATGGGACAGGTTTTGGGATCGAGAGAGCAGTACTTC	CASSQEMGQVLGSREQYF
12	TRBD1	TRBJ2-7	TRBV30	.	TGTGCCTGGGGACAGGGCGGCTACGAGCAGTACTTC	CAWGQGGYEQYF
14	.	TRBJ1-1	TRBV5-6	.	TGTGCCAGTAGAAGCCGGGAAACGAACACTGAAGCTTTCTTT	CASRSRETNTEAFF
13	.	TRBJ2-5	TRBV19	.	TGTGCCAGTAGCCCCGGGATGAGCGAGACCCAGTACTTC	CASSPGMSETQYF
15	.	TRBJ2-7	TRBV6-1	.	TGTGCCAGCAGTGAAGGCCTTCCCTATTCCTACGAGCAGTACTTC	CASSEGLPYSYEQYF
15	TRBD1	TRBJ1-6	TRBV2	.	TGTGCCAGCAGCCGGACAGGGCCCCCTCTGGATCCCCTCCACTTT	CASSRTGPPLDPLHF
13	.	TRBJ2-1	TRBV6-5	.	TGTGCCAGCAGTTACAACAGGGTCAATGAGCAGTTCTTC	CASSYNRVNEQFF
14	TRBD1	TRBJ1-3	TRBV7-9	.	TGTGCCAGTAGGACAGGCGTAGTGGGAAACACCATATATTTT	CASRTGVVGNTIYF
14	.	TRBJ1-2	TRBV10-3	.	TGTGCCATCAGTGAGGGCGGACAGTCTTATGGCTACACCTTC	CAISEGGQSYGYTF
14	TRBD2	TRBJ2-5	TRBV18	.	TGTGCCAGCTCACCAGTGGCGGGGGAAGAGACCCAGTACTTC	CASSPVAGEETQYF
18	TRBD1	TRBJ2-3	TRBV27	.	TGTGCCAGCAGTCCTGGGACAGGGTTCCCCTCGGGCACAGATACGCAGTATTTT	CASSPGTGFPSGTDTQYF
16	TRBD1	TRBJ1-1	TRBV19	.	TGTGCCAGTAGTATGTTTGGGACAGGGGCCTCAGGTGAAGCTTTCTTT	CASSMFGTGASGEAFF
13	.	TRBJ1-1	TRBV30	.	TGTGCCTGGGGGGGGGACACTAACACTGAAGCTTTCTTT	CAWGGDTNTEAFF
14	TRBD1	TRBJ1-6	TRBV9	.	TGTGCCAGCAGCGTAGATGGACAGGATTCACCCCTCCACTTT	CASSVDGQDSPLHF
14	TRBD1	TRBJ1-1	TRBV28	.	TGTGCCAGCAGCACCCCAGGGGGCGGCACTGAAGCTTTCTTT	CASSTPGGGTEAFF
15	TRBD1	TRBJ1-1	TRBV4-2	.	TGTGCCAGCAGCCAGACACAGGGGGAGGCCACTGAAGCTTTCTTT	CASSQTQGEATEAFF
14	.	TRBJ1-5	TRBV5-8	few	TGTGCCAGCAGTTCCGACAGGATCAATCAGCCCCAGCATTTT	CASSSDRINQPQHF
16	.	TRBJ2-2	TRBV15	.	TGTGCCACCAGTTTAGCCGGGACAAGGGTTTCCGGGGAGCTGTTTTTT	CATSLAGTRVSGELFF
15	TRBD2	TRBJ2-5	TRBV2	.	TGTGCCAGCAGTGTTTTAGCGGGGGCGCAAGAGACCCAGTACTTC	CASSVLAGAQETQYF
13	.	TRBJ2-1	TRBV5-1	few	TGCGCCAGCAGCTTGGGGAGGGTTGATGAGCAGTTCTTC	CASSLGRVDEQFF
16	TRBD1	TRBJ2-7	TRBV7-2	once	TGTGCCAGCAGCCGTGAACCGGGACAGGCAACCTACGAGCAGTACTTC	CASSREPGQATYEQYF
14	.	TRBJ2-1	TRBV7-5	.	TGTGCCAGAAGCCTCCTAGTTAGCGGGGATGAGCAGTTCTTC	CARSLLVSGDEQFF
14	.	TRBJ2-2	TRBV18	.	TGTGCCAGCTCACCGGGCAGTAACACCGGGGAGCTGTTTTTT	CASSPGSNTGELFF
16	TRBD2	TRBJ2-7	TRBV9	.	TGTGCCAGCAGCCCCAGAGCCGCTAGCGGACATTACGAGCAGTACTTC	CASSPRAASGHYEQYF
17	.	TRBJ2-3	TRBV14	.	TGTGCCAGCAGCCAAGATGGAGGGACGGGCTACACAGATACGCAGTATTTT	CASSQDGGTGYTDTQYF
15	.	TRBJ1-2	TRBV28	.	TGTGCCAGCAGCCGGAGCTCGCCGGGAGCCTATGGCTACACCTTC	CASSRSSPGAYGYTF
14	TRBD2	TRBJ2-3	TRBV12-5	.	TGTGCTAGTGGTCCGGGACTAGCGACAGATACGCAGTATTTT	CASGPGLATDTQYF
16	TRBD1	TRBJ1-2	TRBV11-2	.	TGTGCCAGCAGCCCCCCAGGGGGGAGTCTTCTCTATGGCTACACCTTC	CASSPPGGSLLYGYTF
13	TRBD1	TRBJ1-1	TRBV19	.	TGTGCCAGTAGTATGAGGGGGCTCACTGAAGCTTTCTTT	CASSMRGLTEAFF
14	TRBD1	TRBJ1-6	TRBV7-3	.	TGTGCCAGCAGTGAAGGACAGGGTAATTCACCCCTCCACTTT	CASSEGQGNSPLHF
15	.	TRBJ1-2	TRBV4-3	.	TGCGCCAGCAGCCAAGCGAGGGGGGGGGTATATGGCTACACCTTC	CASSQARGGVYGYTF
13	.	TRBJ1-1	TRBV6-5	.	TGTGCCAGCAGCAGACAAGTGAACACTGAAGCTTTCTTT	CASSRQVNTEAFF
14	TRBD2	TRBJ2-1	TRBV4-3	.	TGCGCCAGCAGCCAAGACGTCGGCGGGAGGCCCCAGTTCTTC	CASSQDVGGRPQFF
13	.	TRBJ1-1	TRBV10-3	.	TGTGCCATCAGTGAGTATATGAACACTGAAGCTTTCTTT	CAISEYMNTEAFF
15	TRBD2	TRBJ2-1	TRBV7-2	.	TGTGCCAGCAGCTTACGTAGCGGGAGAGAAGAGGAGCAGTTCTTC	CASSLRSGREEEQFF
16	TRBD2	TRBJ2-1	TRBV4-2	.	TGTGCCAGCAGCCTTCGGACTAGCGGGGGCAACAATGAGCAGTTCTTC	CASSLRTSGGNNEQFF
16	.	TRBJ1-2	TRBV19	once	TGTGCCAGTAGTATGCACAGGGTTGGGACCAACTATGGCTACACCTTC	CASSMHRVGTNYGYTF
14	TRBD1	TRBJ2-7	TRBV10-3	.	TGTGCCATCAGTGGGAGACAGGGGTCATACGAGCAGTACTTC	CAISGRQGSYEQYF
14	.	TRBJ2-5	TRBV9	.	TGTGCCAGCAGCGTAGGCGGGGTCCAAGAGACCCAGTACTTC	CASSVGGVQETQYF
13	.	TRBJ2-5	TRBV10-3	few	TGTGCCATCAGTTATAAACCCAGGGAGACCCAGTACTTC	CAISYKPRETQYF
12	TRBD1	TRBJ1-3	TRBV6-5	.	TGTGCCAGCAGCCGTGGACAGGGCACCATATATTTT	CASSRGQGTIYF
15	TRBD1	TRBJ2-2	TRBV6-4	.	TGTGCCAGCAGTACTGGGACAGGGAGGACCGGGGAGCTGTTTTTT	CASSTGTGRTGELFF
15	.	TRBJ2-3	TRBV2	.	TGTGCCAGCAATTTGCGGGGGCCCTCCACAGATACGCAGTATTTT	CASNLRGPSTDTQYF
15	TRBD1	TRBJ2-3	TRBV9	.	TGTGCCAGCAGCGGAGGGACAGGGAACACAGATACGCAGTATTTT	CASSGGTGNTDTQYF
15	TRBD1	TRBJ2-7	TRBV27	.	TGTGCCAGCAGTTTATTCCCCGGACAGGGGGTCGAGCAGTACTTC	CASSLFPGQGVEQYF
14	.	TRBJ2-5	TRBV7-2	.	TGTGCCAGCAGCTTAGCGGGAACTAGAGAGACCCAGTACTTC	CASSLAGTRETQYF
14	TRBD1	TRBJ2-2	TRBV2	.	TGTGCCAGCACCTTAAGGGGTGGGACAGGGAGGCTGTTTTTT	CASTLRGGTGRLFF
14	.	TRBJ1-3	TRBV19	few	TGTGCCAGTAGTATCCCAGGAGGTGGCAACACCATATATTTT	CASSIPGGGNTIYF
13	.	TRBJ2-2	TRBV6-6	few	TGTGCCAGCAGCGGGATCTGGGGCGGGGAGCTGTTTTTT	CASSGIWGGELFF
15	TRBD2	TRBJ2-3	TRBV6-1	few	TGTGCCAGCAGTTCACAGACTAGCGGGGTAGGAACGCAGTATTTT	CASSSQTSGVGTQYF